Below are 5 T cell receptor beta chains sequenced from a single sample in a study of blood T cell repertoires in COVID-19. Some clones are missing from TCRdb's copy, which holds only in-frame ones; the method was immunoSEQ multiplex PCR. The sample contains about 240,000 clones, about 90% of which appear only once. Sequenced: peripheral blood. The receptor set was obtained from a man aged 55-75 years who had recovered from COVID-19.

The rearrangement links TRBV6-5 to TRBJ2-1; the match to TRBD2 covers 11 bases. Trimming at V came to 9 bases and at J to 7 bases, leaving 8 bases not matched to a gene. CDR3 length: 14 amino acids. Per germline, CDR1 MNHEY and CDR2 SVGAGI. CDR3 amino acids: CARLAGDLGNEQFF. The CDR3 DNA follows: TGTGCCAGACTAGCGGGGGATCTGGGGAATGAGCAGTTCTTC.

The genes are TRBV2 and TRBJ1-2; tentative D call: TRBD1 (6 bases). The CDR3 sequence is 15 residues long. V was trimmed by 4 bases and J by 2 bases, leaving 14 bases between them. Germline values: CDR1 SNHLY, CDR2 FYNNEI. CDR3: CASSVTERGNYGYTF. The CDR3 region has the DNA TGTGCCAGCAGTGTGACGGAAAGGGGGAACTATGGCTACACCTTC.

CDR3 bases: TGTGCCAGCTCCCTTAGGACAGCCTTTAACTATGGCTACACCTTC. Translated, it gives CASSLRTAFNYGYTF. V is TRBV18 and J is TRBJ1-2; D possibly corresponds to TRBD1 (6 bases). The germline V and J ends were trimmed by 6 bases and 1 base, with 15 bases remaining between them. CDR3 length equals 15 residues. Germline V gives CDR1 KGHSH, CDR2 LQKENI.

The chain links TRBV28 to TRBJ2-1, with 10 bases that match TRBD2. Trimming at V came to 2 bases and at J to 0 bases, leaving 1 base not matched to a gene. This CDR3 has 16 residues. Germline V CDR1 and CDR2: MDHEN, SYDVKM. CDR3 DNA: TGTGCCAGCAGTTTAACTAGCGGGAACTCCTACAATGAGCAGTTCTTC. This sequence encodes CASSLTSGNSYNEQFF.

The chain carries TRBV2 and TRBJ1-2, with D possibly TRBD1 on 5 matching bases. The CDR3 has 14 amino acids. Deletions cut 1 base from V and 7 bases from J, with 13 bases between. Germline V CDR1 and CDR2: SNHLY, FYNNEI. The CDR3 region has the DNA TGTGCCAGCAGTGAAGGCAGGGCCCGTGGTGGCTACACCTTC. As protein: CASSEGRARGGYTF.